This T cell receptor (beta chain) was sequenced during a study of CD8 T cells in ankylosing spondylitis. Study outcomes and limitations: As reported, disease-linked clones showed significant enrichment in matched ankylosing spondylitis synovial fluid. Characteristic of ankylosing spondylitis blood, it appeared, was a TCR beta motif comprising fewer than 10 highly homologous variants.

The V gene lost 1 base and the J gene lost 7 bases, with 6 bases spanning the gap. The V gene's germline CDR1 is SGDLS and CDR2 YYNGEE. CDR3 length: 13 residues. At least ten counts were recorded for this clonotype. The antigen remains undetermined. MiXCR was run by TCRdb on the 5' RACE reads, yielding one entry per CDR3 protein. Altogether around 25,000 distinct CDR3 sequences are present, roughly 2.5% being singletons, with the ten largest covering 7% to 8%. The genes are TRBV9 and TRBJ1-6; D is unresolved. Sequencing was carried out using blood, either unsorted or a sorted T cell fraction (not recorded which). This TCR came from a female donor with ankylosing spondylitis or in good health (not recorded which). The CDR3 DNA is TGTGCCAGCAGCGTACGGGAAAATTCACCCCTCCACTTT. This encodes CASSVRENSPLHF.